The rows below give T cell receptor beta chains drawn from one sample of a study of cytomegalovirus exposure and HLA in healthy donors. Measured with immunoSEQ multiplex PCR; TCRdb has only the in-frame clones, and not every one. The sample lists roughly 180,000 clones; more than 80% were seen once. Sequenced: PBMCs. The receptors stem from a man between 18 and 29 years old in good health and CMV-seropositive. The CDR3 runs from the conserved cysteine through the conserved F or W. A D gene is named only where the DNA matches it firmly. Clone size, where shown, is once, few, many, or a class for clones that have expanded.

j_call,d_call,clone_size,v_call,cdr3_aa,cdr3_nt
TRBJ1-5,-,-,TRBV28,CASTSGRGYNQPQHF,TGTGCCAGCACCTCTGGGAGGGGGTACAATCAGCCCCAGCATTTT
TRBJ1-1,-,-,TRBV30,CAWSVGARLDGEAFF,TGTGCCTGGAGTGTGGGGGCCAGGCTGGACGGTGAAGCTTTCTTT
TRBJ1-2,-,-,TRBV5-1,CASSLGGSSANYGYTF,TGCGCCAGCAGCTTGGGAGGGTCAAGCGCTAACTATGGCTACACCTTC
TRBJ2-4,-,-,TRBV27,CASRHVGEGKNIQYF,TGTGCCAGCAGACATGTGGGAGAGGGAAAAAACATTCAGTACTTC
TRBJ1-1,-,-,TRBV19,CASSIDRAAFF,TGTGCCAGTAGTATAGACAGGGCCGCTTTCTTT
TRBJ2-1,TRBD2,-,TRBV4-2,CASSQAPAGAYNEQFF,TGTGCCAGCAGCCAAGCCCCAGCGGGAGCCTACAATGAGCAGTTCTTC
TRBJ2-7,-,-,TRBV6-5,CASNRVGGNYEQYF,TGTGCCAGCAACCGGGTAGGCGGGAACTACGAGCAGTACTTC
TRBJ1-2,TRBD1,many,TRBV2,CASSEGDSIGYTF,TGTGCCAGCAGTGAAGGGGACAGTATTGGCTACACCTTC
TRBJ1-1,TRBD1,-,TRBV5-1,CASSLQGATSGEAFF,TGCGCCAGCAGCTTACAGGGGGCTACCTCGGGTGAAGCTTTCTTT
TRBJ2-7,TRBD2,once,TRBV4-1,CASSQEGRLAETYEQYF,TGCGCCAGCAGCCAAGAAGGAAGGCTAGCGGAAACCTACGAGCAGTACTTC
TRBJ1-1,TRBD1,-,TRBV6-6,CASRDRGAGTEAFF,TGTGCCAGCAGAGACAGGGGAGCGGGGACTGAAGCTTTCTTT
TRBJ2-1,TRBD2,-,TRBV7-9,CASSRTSGDHNEQFF,TGTGCCAGCAGCCGGACTAGCGGAGATCACAATGAGCAGTTCTTC
TRBJ1-4,TRBD1,-,TRBV13,CASSLGTGGELAGEKLFF,TGTGCCAGCAGCTTAGGGACAGGGGGCGAGCTTGCTGGAGAAAAACTGTTTTTT
TRBJ2-1,TRBD2,once,TRBV7-9,CASSPKTSGRKSSYNEQFF,TGTGCCAGCAGCCCTAAGACTAGCGGGAGGAAAAGCTCCTACAATGAGCAGTTCTTC
TRBJ2-5,-,few,TRBV19,CASSIDLRETQYF,TGTGCCAGTAGTATAGATCTTCGGGAGACCCAGTACTTC
TRBJ2-3,-,few,TRBV5-6,CASSRGLLTDTQYF,TGTGCCAGCAGCAGAGGACTCCTCACAGATACGCAGTATTTT
TRBJ1-1,-,-,TRBV15,CATSIEQGNTEAFF,TGTGCCACCAGCATAGAGCAGGGTAACACTGAAGCTTTCTTT
TRBJ2-7,TRBD1,-,TRBV2,CASSRDRGSSYEQYF,TGTGCCAGCAGCCGGGACAGGGGGAGCTCCTACGAGCAGTACTTC
TRBJ1-2,-,few,TRBV29-1,CSVRDSYGYTF,TGCAGCGTGAGGGATTCCTATGGCTACACCTTC
TRBJ2-3,TRBD2,-,TRBV4-1,CASSQDGPGSGRPGTQYF,TGCGCCAGCAGCCAAGATGGTCCCGGTAGCGGGAGGCCTGGAACGCAGTATTTT
TRBJ2-7,-,-,TRBV6-1,CAMGQSSYEQYF,TGTGCCATGGGACAAAGCTCCTACGAGCAGTACTTC
TRBJ2-1,TRBD2,many,TRBV7-3,CASSFGTSGYNEQFF,TGTGCCAGCAGCTTCGGGACTAGCGGATACAATGAGCAGTTCTTC
TRBJ1-2,TRBD1,-,TRBV10-3,CAISDPGTGGHGYTF,TGTGCCATCTCTGACCCCGGGACAGGGGGTCATGGCTACACCTTC
TRBJ2-2,TRBD2,-,TRBV11-2,CASSSLAGFTGELFF,TGTGCCAGCAGCTCACTAGCGGGATTCACCGGGGAGCTGTTTTTT
TRBJ2-5,-,-,TRBV6-6,CASTTADRQETQYF,TGTGCCAGCACCACGGCGGACAGACAAGAGACCCAGTACTTC
TRBJ1-2,-,-,TRBV9,CASSHSGGGGYGYTF,TGTGCCAGCAGTCATTCCGGGGGGGGAGGTTATGGCTACACCTTC
TRBJ2-2,-,-,TRBV5-1,CASSLEGLKVGTGELFF,TGCGCCAGCAGCTTGGAGGGACTGAAGGTGGGGACCGGGGAGCTGTTTTTT
TRBJ1-5,TRBD1,-,TRBV6-1,CASISGQFNQPQHF,TGTGCCAGCATCTCGGGACAGTTCAATCAGCCCCAGCATTTT
TRBJ2-7,TRBD2,-,TRBV5-1,CASGELAGEYEQYF,TGCGCCAGCGGCGAGCTAGCGGGAGAATACGAGCAGTACTTC
TRBJ2-2,TRBD1,-,TRBV19,CASSTRQGRVTGELFF,TGTGCCAGTAGTACCCGACAGGGGCGGGTCACCGGGGAGCTGTTTTTT
TRBJ2-7,-,-,TRBV28,CASTWGRGDEQYF,TGTGCCAGCACTTGGGGCCGAGGCGACGAGCAGTACTTC
TRBJ2-1,TRBD2,-,TRBV19,CASSPTLGGGYNEQFF,TGTGCCAGTAGTCCGACGCTGGGGGGGGGTTACAATGAGCAGTTCTTC
TRBJ1-4,-,-,TRBV6-1,CASRPTGGGDEKLFF,TGTGCCAGCAGACCGACGGGGGGAGGGGATGAAAAACTGTTTTTT
TRBJ2-7,TRBD2,-,TRBV5-6,CASSLVRAGGRNYEQYF,TGTGCCAGCAGCTTGGTTCGAGCGGGAGGCCGGAACTACGAGCAGTACTTC
TRBJ2-2,-,-,TRBV7-3,CASSSTGGTGELFF,TGTGCCAGCAGCTCGACAGGAGGCACCGGGGAGCTGTTTTTT
TRBJ2-5,TRBD1,-,TRBV5-6,CASSLRRGRGSDKTQYF,TGTGCCAGCAGCTTACGCAGGGGGCGCGGGTCTGACAAGACCCAGTACTTC
TRBJ2-1,-,-,TRBV4-3,CASSQVSREKFF,TGCGCCAGCAGCCAGGTATCACGGGAGAAGTTCTTC